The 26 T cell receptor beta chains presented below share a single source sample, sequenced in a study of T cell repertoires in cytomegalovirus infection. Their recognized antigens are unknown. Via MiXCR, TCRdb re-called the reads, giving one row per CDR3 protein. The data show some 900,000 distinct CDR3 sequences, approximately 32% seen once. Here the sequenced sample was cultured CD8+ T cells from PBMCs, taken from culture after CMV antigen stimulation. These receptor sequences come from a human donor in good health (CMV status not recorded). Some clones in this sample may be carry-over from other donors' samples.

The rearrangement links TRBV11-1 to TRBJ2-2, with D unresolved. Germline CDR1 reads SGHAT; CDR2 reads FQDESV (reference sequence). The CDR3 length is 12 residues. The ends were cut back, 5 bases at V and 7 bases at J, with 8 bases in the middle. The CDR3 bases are TGTGCCAGCAGCAACTGGGGCGGGGAGCTGTTTTTT. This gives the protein CASSNWGGELFF. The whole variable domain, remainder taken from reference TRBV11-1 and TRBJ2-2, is EAEVAQSPRYKITEKSQAVAFWCDPISGHATLYWYRQILGQGPELLVQFQDESVVDDSQLPKDRFSAERLKGVDSTLKIQPAELGDSAMYLCASSNWGGELFFGEGSRLTVL.

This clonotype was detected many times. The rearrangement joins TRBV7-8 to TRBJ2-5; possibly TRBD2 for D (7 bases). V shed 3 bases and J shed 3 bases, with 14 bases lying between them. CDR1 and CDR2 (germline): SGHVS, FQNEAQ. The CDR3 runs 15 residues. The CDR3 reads CASSLGGGREETQYF. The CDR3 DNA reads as TGTGCCAGCAGCTTGGGGGGGGGCAGAGAAGAGACCCAGTACTTC.

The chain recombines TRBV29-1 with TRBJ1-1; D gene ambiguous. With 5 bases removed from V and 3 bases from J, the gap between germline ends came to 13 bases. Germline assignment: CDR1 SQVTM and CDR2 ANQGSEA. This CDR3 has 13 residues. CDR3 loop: CSVNSGRDTEAFF. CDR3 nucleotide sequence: TGCAGCGTTAATTCCGGGAGGGACACTGAAGCTTTCTTT.

The CDR3 is CASSYGQLNYGYTF. The CDR3 bases are TGTGCCAGCAGTTACGGACAGCTGAACTATGGCTACACCTTC. The chain couples TRBV6-2 or TRBV6-3 to TRBJ1-2; possibly TRBD1 for D (6 bases). Trimming stripped 2 bases from V and 2 bases from J, with 9 bases between. CDR1 and CDR2 (germline): MNHEY, SVGEGT. The CDR3 sequence is 14 residues long.

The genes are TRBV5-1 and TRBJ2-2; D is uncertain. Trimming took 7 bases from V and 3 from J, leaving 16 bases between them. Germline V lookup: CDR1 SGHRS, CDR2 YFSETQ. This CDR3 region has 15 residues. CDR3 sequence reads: CASAVTESHTGELFF. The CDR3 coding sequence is TGCGCCAGCGCCGTAACAGAATCACACACCGGGGAGCTGTTTTTT.

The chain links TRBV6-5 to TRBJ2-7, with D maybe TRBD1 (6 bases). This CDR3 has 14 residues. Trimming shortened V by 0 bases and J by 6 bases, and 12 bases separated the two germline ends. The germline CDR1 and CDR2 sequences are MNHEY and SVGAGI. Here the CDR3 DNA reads TGTGCCAGCAGTTACTCTCCAGGGGACCTCGAGCAGTACTTC. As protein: CASSYSPGDLEQYF.

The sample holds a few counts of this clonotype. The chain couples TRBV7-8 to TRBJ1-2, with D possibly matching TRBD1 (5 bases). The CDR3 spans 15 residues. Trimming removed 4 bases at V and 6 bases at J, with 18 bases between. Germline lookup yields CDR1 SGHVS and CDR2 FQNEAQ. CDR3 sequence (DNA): TGTGCCAGCAGCTCGCCGCCGGGACTCCAGGATGGCTACACCTTC. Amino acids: CASSSPPGLQDGYTF. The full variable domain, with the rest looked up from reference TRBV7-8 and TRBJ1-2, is GAGVSQSPRYKVAKRGQDVALRCDPISGHVSLFWYQQALGQGPEFLTYFQNEAQLDKSGLPSDRFFAERPEGSVSTLKIQRTQQEDSAVYLCASSSPPGLQDGYTFGSGTRLTVV.

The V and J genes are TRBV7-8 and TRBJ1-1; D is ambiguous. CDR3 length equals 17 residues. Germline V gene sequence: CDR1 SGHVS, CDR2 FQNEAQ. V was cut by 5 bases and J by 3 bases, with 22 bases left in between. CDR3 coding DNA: TGTGCCAGCAGCCCGTCGGGCGGGTCTAGTCCGGACACTGAAGCTTTCTTT. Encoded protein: CASSPSGGSSPDTEAFF. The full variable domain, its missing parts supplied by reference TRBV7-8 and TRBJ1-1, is GAGVSQSPRYKVAKRGQDVALRCDPISGHVSLFWYQQALGQGPEFLTYFQNEAQLDKSGLPSDRFFAERPEGSVSTLKIQRTQQEDSAVYLCASSPSGGSSPDTEAFFGQGTRLTVV.

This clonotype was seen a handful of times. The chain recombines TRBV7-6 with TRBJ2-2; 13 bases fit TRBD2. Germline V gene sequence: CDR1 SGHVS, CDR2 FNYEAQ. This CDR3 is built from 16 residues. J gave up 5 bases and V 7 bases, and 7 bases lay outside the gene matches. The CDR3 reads CASTARGLAGTGELFF. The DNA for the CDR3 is TGTGCCAGCACCGCGAGGGGACTAGCGGGGACCGGGGAGCTGTTTTTT. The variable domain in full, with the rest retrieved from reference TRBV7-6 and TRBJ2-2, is GAGVSQSPRYKVTKRGQDVALRCDPISGHVSLYWYRQALGQGPEFLTYFNYEAQQDKSGLPNDRFSAERPEGSISTLTIQRTEQRDSAMYRCASTARGLAGTGELFFGEGSRLTVL.

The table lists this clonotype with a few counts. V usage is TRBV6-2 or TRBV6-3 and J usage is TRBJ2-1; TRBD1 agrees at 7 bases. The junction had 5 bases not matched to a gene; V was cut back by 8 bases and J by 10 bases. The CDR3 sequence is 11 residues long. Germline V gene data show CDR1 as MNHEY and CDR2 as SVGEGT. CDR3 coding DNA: TGTGCCAGCGGACAGGCCGAAGAGCAGTTCTTC. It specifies CASGQAEEQFF.

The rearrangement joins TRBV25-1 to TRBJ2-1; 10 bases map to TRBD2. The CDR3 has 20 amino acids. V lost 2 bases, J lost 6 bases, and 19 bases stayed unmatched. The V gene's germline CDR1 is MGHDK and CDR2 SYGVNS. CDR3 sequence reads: CASSEPKTAIAGGHFNEQFF. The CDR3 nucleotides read TGTGCCAGCAGTGAACCAAAAACCGCCATAGCGGGGGGCCACTTCAATGAGCAGTTCTTC.

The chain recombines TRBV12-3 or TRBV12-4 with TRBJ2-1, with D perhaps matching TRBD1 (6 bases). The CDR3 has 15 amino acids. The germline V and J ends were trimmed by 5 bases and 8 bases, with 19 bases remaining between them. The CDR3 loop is CASSPSHRDKDEQFF. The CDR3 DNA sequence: TGTGCCAGCAGTCCGTCACATAGGGACAAAGATGAGCAGTTCTTC.

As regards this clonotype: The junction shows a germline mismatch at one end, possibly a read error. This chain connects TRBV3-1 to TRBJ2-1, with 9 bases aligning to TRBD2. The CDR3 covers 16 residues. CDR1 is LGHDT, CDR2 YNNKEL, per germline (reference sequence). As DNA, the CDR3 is TGTGTCAGCAGCCGGGGCATGCGGGGGGGCCACAATGAGCAGTTCTTC. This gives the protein CVSSRGMRGGHNEQFF.

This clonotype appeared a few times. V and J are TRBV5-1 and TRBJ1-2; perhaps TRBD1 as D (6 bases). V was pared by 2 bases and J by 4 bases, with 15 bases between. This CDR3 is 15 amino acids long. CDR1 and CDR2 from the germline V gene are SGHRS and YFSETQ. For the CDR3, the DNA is TGCGCCAGCAGCTTCCGGACAGCCCTTTCCTATGGCTACACCTTC. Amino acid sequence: CASSFRTALSYGYTF.

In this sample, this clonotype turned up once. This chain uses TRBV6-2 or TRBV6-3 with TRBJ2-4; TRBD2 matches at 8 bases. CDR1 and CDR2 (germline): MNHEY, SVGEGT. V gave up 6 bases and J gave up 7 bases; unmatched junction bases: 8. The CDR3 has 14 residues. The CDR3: CASSSGLGANIQYF. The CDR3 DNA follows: TGTGCCAGCAGCTCGGGACTAGGGGCGAACATTCAGTACTTC.

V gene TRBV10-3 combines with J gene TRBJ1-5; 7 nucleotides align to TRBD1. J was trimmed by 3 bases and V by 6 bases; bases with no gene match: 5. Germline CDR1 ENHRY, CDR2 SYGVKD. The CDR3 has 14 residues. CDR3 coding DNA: TGTGCCATCAGGGGGACAGCCATCAATCAGCCCCAGCATTTT. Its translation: CAIRGTAINQPQHF.

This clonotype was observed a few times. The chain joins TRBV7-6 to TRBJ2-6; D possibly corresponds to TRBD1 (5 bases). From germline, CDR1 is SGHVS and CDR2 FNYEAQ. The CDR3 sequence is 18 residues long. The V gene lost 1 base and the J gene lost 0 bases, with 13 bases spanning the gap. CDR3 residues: CASSLGQLSSSGANVLTF. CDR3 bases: TGTGCCAGCAGCTTAGGACAGTTATCATCCTCTGGGGCCAACGTCCTGACTTTC.

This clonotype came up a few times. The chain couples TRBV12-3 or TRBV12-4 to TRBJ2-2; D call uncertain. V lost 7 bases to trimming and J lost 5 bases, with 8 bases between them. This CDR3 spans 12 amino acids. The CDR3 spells CASTLLTGELFF. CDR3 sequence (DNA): TGTGCCAGCACCTTGTTGACCGGGGAGCTGTTTTTT.

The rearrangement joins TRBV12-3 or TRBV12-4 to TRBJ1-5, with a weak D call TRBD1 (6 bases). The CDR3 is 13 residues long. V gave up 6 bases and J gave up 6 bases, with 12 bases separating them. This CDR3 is CASSTGPVQPQHF. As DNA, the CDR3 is TGTGCCAGCAGCACAGGGCCGGTTCAGCCCCAGCATTTT.

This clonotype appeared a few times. CDR3 sequence: CASSISDTQYF. In nucleotides, the CDR3 is TGTGCCAGTAGTATATCAGATACGCAGTATTTT. The chain joins TRBV19 to TRBJ2-3; D remains ambiguous. Germline values: CDR1 LNHDA, CDR2 SQIVND (reference sequence). CDR3 size: 11 residues. Trimming stripped 2 bases from V and 4 bases from J, with 1 base between.

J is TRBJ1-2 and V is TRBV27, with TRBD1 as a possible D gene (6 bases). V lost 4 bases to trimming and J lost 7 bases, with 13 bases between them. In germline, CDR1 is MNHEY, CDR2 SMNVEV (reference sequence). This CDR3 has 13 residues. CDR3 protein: CASSSFEGGGYTF. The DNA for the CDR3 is TGTGCCAGCAGTTCCTTCGAGGGGGGTGGCTACACCTTC.

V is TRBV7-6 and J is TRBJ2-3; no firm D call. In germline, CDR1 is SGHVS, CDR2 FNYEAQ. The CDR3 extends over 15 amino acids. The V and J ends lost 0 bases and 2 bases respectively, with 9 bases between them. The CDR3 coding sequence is TGTGCCAGCAGCTTAGCTGCCCTTATCACAGATACGCAGTATTTT. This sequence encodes CASSLAALITDTQYF.

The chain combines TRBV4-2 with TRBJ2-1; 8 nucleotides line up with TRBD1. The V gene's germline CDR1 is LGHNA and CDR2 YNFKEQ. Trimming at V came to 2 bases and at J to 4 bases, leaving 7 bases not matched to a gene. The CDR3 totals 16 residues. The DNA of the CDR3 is TGTGCCAGCAGCCAATCCGGGACAGGATTATACAATGAGCAGTTCTTC. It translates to CASSQSGTGLYNEQFF.

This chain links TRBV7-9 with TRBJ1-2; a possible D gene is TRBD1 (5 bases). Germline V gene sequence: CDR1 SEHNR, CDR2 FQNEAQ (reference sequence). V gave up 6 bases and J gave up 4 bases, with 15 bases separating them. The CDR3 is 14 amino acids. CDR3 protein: CASRPGGNFYGYTF. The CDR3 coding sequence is TGTGCCAGCAGACCCGGGGGAAACTTCTATGGCTACACCTTC.

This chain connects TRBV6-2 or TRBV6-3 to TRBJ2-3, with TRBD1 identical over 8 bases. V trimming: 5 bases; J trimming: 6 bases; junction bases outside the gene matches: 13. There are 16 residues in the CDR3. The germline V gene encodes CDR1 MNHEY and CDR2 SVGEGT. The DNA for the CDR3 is TGTGCCAGCAGTCCCCTCGACAGGGGAAGTTCGGATACGCAGTATTTT. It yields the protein CASSPLDRGSSDTQYF.

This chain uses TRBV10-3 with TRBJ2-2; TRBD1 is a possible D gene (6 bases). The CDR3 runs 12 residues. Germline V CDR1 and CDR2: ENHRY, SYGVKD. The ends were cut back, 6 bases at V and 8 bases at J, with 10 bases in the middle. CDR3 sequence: CAIRLQGGELFF. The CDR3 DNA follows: TGTGCCATCAGGTTACAGGGTGGGGAGCTGTTTTTT.